This entry lists 26 T cell receptor beta chains sequenced from one sample in a study of shared clonotypes between healthy human individuals (dated by TCRdb to about 2020). Libraries were constructed by the immunoSEQ multiplex PCR assay. Sourced from immuneACCESS, this table was stored by TCRdb with only in-frame sequences that have V and J called. A share of the clones is absent; for the studies checked, an unresolved V gene accounts for under half, and the remainder has no known explanation. The sample records over 400,000 clones, 81% of which are singletons. The top ten clones comprise roughly 13% of the sample. Source material: PBMCs. Source of these receptors: a woman in her thirties or forties in good health. Some clones in this sample may be carry-over from other donors' samples.

This chain connects TRBV2 to TRBJ1-1; 7 nucleotides match TRBD1. Germline CDR1 and CDR2: SNHLY and FYNNEI. The CDR3 runs 16 residues. The V gene end was trimmed by 7 bases and the J gene end by 0 bases; junction bases not matched to a gene: 11. The CDR3 sequence is CASIRRGQTLNTEAFF. CDR3 DNA: TGTGCCAGCATCAGACGGGGACAGACCTTGAACACTGAAGCTTTCTTT.

Regarding this clone: One end of the junction is discordant with germline, which a read error may explain. This chain connects TRBV7-2 to TRBJ1-4; 9 nucleotides match TRBD1. The CDR3 totals 13 residues. CDR1 is SGHTA, CDR2 FQGNSA, per germline. The CDR3 here is CASSLGGGDRVEF. CDR3 DNA: TGTGCCAGCAGCTTAGGGGGTGGGGACAGGGTAGAATTT.

The chain joins TRBV6-4 to TRBJ1-2; TRBD1 is a possible D gene (6 bases). Germline V gene sequence: CDR1 MRHNA, CDR2 SNTAGT. This CDR3 is 15 amino acids long. V lost 2 bases and J lost 4, with 14 bases in between. CDR3 loop: CASSDAAGASYGYTF. In DNA, the CDR3 is TGTGCCAGCAGTGACGCGGCGGGGGCTAGCTATGGCTACACCTTC.

The V gene is TRBV21-1, the J gene TRBJ2-7; the table assigns TRBD1, which was not confirmed against the DNA. TRBV21-1 counts as a pseudogene. The CDR3 contains 17 residues. In DNA form, the CDR3 reads TGTGCCAGCAGCAAAGGGGGACAGGGGACGGCGGACTACGAGCAGTACTTC. Protein product: CASSKGGQGTADYEQYF.

On this clone: A single base is all that separates this from a far larger clone, so a read error is likely. The chain carries TRBV29-1 and TRBJ1-2, with D tentatively TRBD1 (6 bases). The germline gives CDR1 SQVTM, CDR2 ANQGSEA. Trimming stripped 4 bases from V and 6 bases from J, with 21 bases between. This CDR3 spans 15 amino acids. The DNA of the CDR3 is TGCAGCGTTGCTTATACCTCGGGATGGGGGCATGGCTACACCTTC. Protein: CSVAYTSGWGHGYTF. Supplemented by reference TRBV29-1 and TRBJ1-2, the full variable domain reads SAVISQKPSRDICQRGTSLTIQCQVDSQVTMMFWYRQQPGQSLTLIATANQGSEATYESGFVIDKFPISRPNLTFSTLTVSNMSPEDSSIYLCSVAYTSGWGHGYTFGSGTRLTVV.

The gene calls are TRBV5-1 and TRBJ2-5; no definite D call. V dropped 5 bases and J dropped 1 base, with 9 bases sitting between them. This CDR3 is 13 amino acids long. The germline gives CDR1 SGHRS, CDR2 YFSETQ. This CDR3 is CASRSIGQETQYF. The CDR3 bases are TGCGCCAGCAGGAGTATAGGCCAAGAGACCCAGTACTTC.

V is TRBV11-2 and J is TRBJ2-7; D is ambiguous. V shed 0 bases and J shed 2 bases, with 11 bases lying between them. The length of the CDR3 is 15 residues. Looked up from germline, CDR1 is SGHAT and CDR2 is FQNNGV. This chain's CDR3 is CASSLDVAGTYEQYF. The CDR3 nucleotides read TGTGCCAGCAGCTTAGATGTGGCAGGCACCTACGAGCAGTACTTC.

The gene calls are TRBV4-1 and TRBJ1-1, with unresolved D. Per the germline V gene, CDR1 is MGHRA and CDR2 is YSYEKL. The CDR3 has 14 amino acids. V lost 1 base, J lost 0 bases, and 6 bases lay in between. The CDR3 spells CASSQAGVNTEAFF. Written as DNA, the CDR3 is TGCGCCAGCAGCCAAGCTGGGGTGAACACTGAAGCTTTCTTT.

The chain carries TRBV4-3 and TRBJ2-2, with TRBD2 matching 9 bases. Germline V gives CDR1 LGHNA, CDR2 YSLEER. Unmatched junction bases numbered 4, after V lost 4 bases and J lost 4 bases. CDR3 length: 15 residues. CDR3 sequence (DNA): TGCGCCAGCAGCCGGGGACTAGCCATCACCGGGGAGCTGTTTTTT. Protein sequence: CASSRGLAITGELFF.

On this clone itself: This sequence is one base from a far larger clone and is likely a read error. The same CDR3 also results from other DNA sequences found in this sample. J is TRBJ2-7 and V is TRBV6-5; 8 positions agree with TRBD2. Per germline, CDR1 MNHEY and CDR2 SVGAGI. CDR3 length equals 14 residues. Germline trimming cut 9 bases from V and 7 bases from J; bases unmatched to any gene: 14. The DNA for the CDR3 is TGTGCCAGTAGCCGGAGCAGCGGGAGTTGGGAGCAGTACTTC. This sequence encodes CASSRSSGSWEQYF.

This rearrangement joins TRBV19 to TRBJ2-1; 14 nucleotides align to TRBD2. The CDR3 loop spans 15 amino acids. J was trimmed by 7 bases and V by 8 bases; bases with no gene match: 7. Per the germline V gene, CDR1 is LNHDA and CDR2 is SQIVND (reference sequence). The CDR3 reads CASRQGTSGSNEQFF. CDR3 DNA sequence: TGTGCCAGTCGGCAAGGGACTAGCGGGAGTAATGAGCAGTTCTTC.

Details on this clone: This may be a read error: a much more frequent sequence differs by one nucleotide. The genes are TRBV25-1 and TRBJ2-3; D is possibly TRBD2 (8 bases). This CDR3 spans 15 amino acids. Germline V gene sequence: CDR1 MGHDK, CDR2 SYGVNS. Trimming left V 7 bases short and J 2 bases short, with 16 bases between. The CDR3 DNA is TGTGCCAGCAATACGGGGGGGACAGTCACAGATACGCAGTATTTT. It encodes CASNTGGTVTDTQYF.

The chain uses TRBV29-1 and TRBJ2-7; no definite D call. The germline gives CDR1 SQVTM, CDR2 ANQGSEA. Deletions cut 4 bases from V and 2 bases from J, with 18 bases between. There are 15 residues in the CDR3. CDR3 nucleotides: TGCAGCGTTGTGGCACTCCGAGGTATCACCTACGAGCAGTACTTC. This sequence encodes CSVVALRGITYEQYF.

This clone has a single count. The chain carries TRBV6-5 and TRBJ2-5, with D perhaps matching TRBD1 (5 bases). Trimming stripped 0 bases from V and 5 bases from J, with 16 bases between. The CDR3 sequence is 16 residues long. Looked up from germline, CDR1 is MNHEY and CDR2 is SVGAGI. In DNA form, the CDR3 reads TGTGCCAGCAGTTACTCGTTGGCAGGGTGGTCGGAGACCCAGTACTTC. Translated, it gives CASSYSLAGWSETQYF.

This clone is a singleton in its sample. The CDR3 DNA reads TGTGCCAGCAGCTTCAGCGGCCTCCAGGGCCTCGAGCAGTACTTC. Residues: CASSFSGLQGLEQYF. The V call is TRBV7-2, the J call TRBJ2-7; possibly TRBD1 or TRBD2 for D (5 bases each). The ends were cut back, 3 bases at V and 6 bases at J, with 18 bases in the middle. Per germline, CDR1 SGHTA and CDR2 FQGNSA. CDR3 length: 15 amino acids.

The sample holds one count of this clone. The chain couples TRBV4-1 to TRBJ2-7; D may match TRBD1 or TRBD2 (5 bases each). Trimming pared 1 base from V and 1 base from J, leaving 14 bases between. Germline V gene sequence: CDR1 MGHRA, CDR2 YSYEKL. The CDR3 runs 16 residues. The CDR3 DNA is TGCGCCAGCAGCCAAGGGCCGGGGCCCTTTTCCTACGAGCAGTACTTC. Translating gives CASSQGPGPFSYEQYF.

The chain combines TRBV7-9 with TRBJ2-3; D not certain. The V and J ends lost 3 bases and 5 bases respectively, with 15 bases between them. CDR1 SEHNR and CDR2 FQNEAQ come from the germline V gene (reference sequence). The CDR3 extends over 15 amino acids. In DNA, the CDR3 is TGTGCCAGCAGCTTTCTTGGAATAGTTGGAGATACGCAGTATTTT. Its protein is CASSFLGIVGDTQYF. Full variable domain (missing parts from reference TRBV7-9 and TRBJ2-3): DTGVSQNPRHKITKRGQNVTFRCDPISEHNRLYWYRQTLGQGPEFLTYFQNEAQLEKSRLLSDRFSAERPKGSFSTLEIQRTEQGDSAMYLCASSFLGIVGDTQYFGPGTRLTVL.

This clone was seen only once. The chain has TRBV7-3 and TRBJ2-3, with D hard to call. Germline V gene sequence: CDR1 SGHTA, CDR2 FQGTGA. The CDR3 spans 12 residues. Trimming left V 8 bases short and J 1 base short, with 7 bases between. CDR3 coding DNA: TGTGCCAGCTCTTGGGGCACAGATACGCAGTATTTT. Protein product: CASSWGTDTQYF.

The chain links TRBV4-1 to TRBJ1-5; tentative D call: TRBD1 (6 bases). V was shortened by 1 base and J by 0 bases, with 10 bases between the two germline ends. From germline, CDR1 is MGHRA and CDR2 YSYEKL. The CDR3 extends over 16 amino acids. The CDR3 loop is CASSQGAGDSNQPQHF. The CDR3 region has the DNA TGCGCCAGCAGCCAAGGGGCAGGGGATAGCAATCAGCCCCAGCATTTT.

J is TRBJ1-5 and V is TRBV15; D perhaps matches TRBD1 (6 bases). This CDR3 is built from 16 residues. The V end lost 8 bases, the J end lost 6 bases, and 23 bases lay between the germline ends. From germline, CDR1 is LNHNV and CDR2 YYDKDF (reference sequence). The CDR3 protein is CATSPRLGAGGQPQHF. The CDR3, as DNA: TGTGCCACCTCCCCGAGATTGGGGGCTGGGGGTCAGCCCCAGCATTTT.

The chain couples TRBV6-5 to TRBJ1-4, with D unresolved. The CDR3 spans 15 residues. V lost 2 bases, J lost 0 bases, and 7 bases lay in between. Per germline, CDR1 MNHEY and CDR2 SVGAGI. The CDR3 protein is CASSYTAATNEKLFF. The DNA of the CDR3 is TGTGCCAGCAGTTACACGGCTGCAACTAATGAAAAACTGTTTTTT.

V usage is TRBV7-3 and J usage is TRBJ2-1, with D unresolved. Trimming took 2 bases from V and 11 from J, leaving 16 bases between them. CDR3 length: 14 amino acids. Looked up from germline, CDR1 is SGHTA and CDR2 is FQGTGA. The CDR3 DNA reads TGTGCCAGCAGCTTAGGAAAACCCCCGGTTCAGCAGTTCTTC. Amino acids: CASSLGKPPVQQFF.

Concerning this clone: A read error is likely here: a far larger clone is one base away. The sample holds other DNA sequences that translate to the same CDR3. J is TRBJ2-1 and V is TRBV29-1; D call uncertain. Germline-derived CDR1 and CDR2 are SQVTM and ANQGSEA. The CDR3 has 10 residues. In DNA, the CDR3 is TGCAGCGTCCTAGGGAATGAACAGTTCTTC. Protein sequence: CSVLGNEQFF.

The V call is TRBV7-9, the J call TRBJ2-3; D possibly corresponds to TRBD1 (6 bases). CDR1 SEHNR and CDR2 FQNEAQ come from the germline V gene (reference sequence). Trimming took off 6 bases at V and 1 base at J, with 8 bases between the two ends. The CDR3 extends over 13 amino acids. CDR3: CASRRTGTDTQYF. DNA of the CDR3: TGTGCCAGCAGACGGACAGGCACAGATACGCAGTATTTT.

The V and J genes are TRBV9 and TRBJ2-1, with 7 bases aligning to TRBD1. The CDR3 runs to 17 residues. V lost 4 bases and J lost 4; bases outside the gene matches: 14. CDR1 SGDLS and CDR2 YYNGEE come from the germline V gene. The CDR3 sequence: CASSPNIPGQSYNEQFF. DNA for the CDR3: TGTGCCAGCAGCCCCAATATACCGGGACAGAGTTACAATGAGCAGTTCTTC.

In regard to this clone: One base separates it from a far larger clone, so it is likely a read error. The sample has other DNA sequences that encode this CDR3 too. The chain employs TRBV30 and TRBJ1-5; TRBD1 aligns across 7 bases. The CDR3 contains 13 residues. The V gene end was trimmed by 5 bases and the J gene end by 7 bases; junction bases not matched to a gene: 8. The germline V gene has CDR1 GTSNPN and CDR2 SVGIG (reference sequence). The CDR3 here is CAWSTGADQPQHF. The CDR3, as DNA: TGTGCCTGGTCCACAGGGGCCGACCAGCCCCAGCATTTT.